The following is a T cell receptor beta chain sequence with its context. Its antigen specificity is not known. Base qualities were left out, and no much larger clone turns up one base away. The sample's time point label is to be understood as: week 3, after first cycle of checkpoint inhibitor. Blood was sampled before treatment (T0) and at week 3 (W3), after the first cycle of checkpoint blockade. Except for a couple of patients with rapid clinical progression, response was assessed 12 weeks after the first infusion by RECIST 1.1; disease control meant complete response, partial response or stable disease. Patients were not eligible if they had prior systemic cancer treatment, concomitant immunosuppressant therapy or synchronous other active malignancies. Sorted CD8+ memory and naive T cell subsets were sequenced at T0 and W3 from six patients, three progressing and three with disease control. PBMC were isolated from blood with Lymphoprep and SepMate tubes, followed by red cell lysis. QIAamp DNA Blood Mini kits were used to extract DNA from PBMC and sorted T cell subsets. CD8+ T cell subsets were sorted live on a FACSAria III cytometer and then frozen prior to DNA extraction. For flow cytometry, fresh PBMC were kept at 4 degrees C in PBS with around 1.9% fetal bovine serum and analyzed within 24 hours.

This sample was included in a study of blood T cell dynamics during melanoma immunotherapy (dated by TCRdb to the early 2020s). At the level of the whole study: Patients with metastatic melanoma were treated with first-line pembrolizumab or nivolumab plus ipilimumab as standard of care in the United Kingdom. Consecutive patients formed a training cohort, and a further independent group of patients from the same centre was pooled into an external validation set. To identify early correlates of response, the study profiled peripheral T cell receptor repertoires in patients with metastatic melanoma before and after one cycle of checkpoint inhibitor therapy.

CDR1 is given as PRHDT and CDR2 as FYEKMQ, both from the germline V gene (reference sequence). The trim is 6 bases for V and 5 bases for J, with a gap of 17 bases between the germline ends. The CDR3 runs 15 residues from the cysteine to the phenylalanine. Only the CDR3 part of the read is kept: 45 bases, read in frame from the first base. For each sorted CD8+ T cell subset, the entire amount of extracted DNA went into the assay. TCR beta CDR3 sequences were amplified from genomic DNA with the immunoSEQ TCRb Assay kit following manufacturer instructions. The KAPA Library Quantification Kit for Illumina platforms was used to quantify the pooled libraries by qPCR. Pooled libraries were clustered at 0.6-1.1 pM and sequenced on an Illumina NextSeq 500. Per the authors' processing: TCR data were analyzed with immunoSEQ ANALYZER and the R LymphoSeq package. A rearrangement efficiency score was calculated as productive divided by the sum of productive and non-productive CDR3 sequences. Clonality was measured with the Gini coefficient and diversity with the Renyi index at alpha=1, and both measures were compared pairwise between timepoints within each patient. Clonal relatedness used an edit distance of 3, and repertoire similarity used the Bhattacharyya coefficient, both computed in LymphoSeq. To classify response, a linear discriminant analysis based on week-3 changes in clonality and diversity was built using the R MASS and caret packages. Entries here come from immuneACCESS through TCRdb and include only in-frame sequences with V and J called. Some clones fail to appear in such tables; in the studies checked, an unresolved V gene covers under half of the shortfall, and the cause of the remainder is unknown. The V and J calls and clone size were taken over from that table, and D and trimming were inferred from the DNA. The sample includes 15,000 to 20,000 clones, with less than 95% observed a single time. The top ten clonotypes cover under 0.25% of the sample.

Paper-wide results and their limitations: The relatively small sample size was recognized as a factor that could limit how well the results generalize. The study could not determine whether the T cell clones driving repertoire changes were melanoma-specific or reflected general immune activation. Of the sorted CD8+ subsets, TIE cells had both the greatest clonality and the greatest similarity to cfDNA CDR3 sequences, which suggests active turnover converging on dominant clones.

This TCR was sampled from a human donor with melanoma. Sequences were derived from effector memory CD8+ T cells from blood, sampled from a patient treated with checkpoint blockade. The chain employs TRBV13 and TRBJ2-1, and TRBD1 may be the D gene, going by 6 matching bases. The CDR3 region: CASSFVPKGDNEQFF. The DNA sequence is given as TGTGCCAGCAGTTTTGTGCCCAAGGGGGACAATGAGCAGTTCTTC.